This TCR beta chain was captured in a study of shared clonotypes between healthy human individuals. As defined, naive CD8 cells were CD45RO-negative and positively selected for CCR7, with terminally differentiated effector memory CD45RA+ cells excluded. Using approximately 200 ng DNA, 25,000 to 35,000 T cell genomes, the sorted-subset replicate PCRs were run. The repertoire was sequenced with immunoSEQ multiplex PCR; TCRdb's copy has only in-frame clones and lacks some. Of 2 million to 2.5 million clones listed, more than 85% are singletons. The CDR3 loop spans 15 amino acids. The ends were cut back, 3 bases at V and 0 bases at J, with 10 bases in the middle. Germline V gene lookup returns CDR1 MDHEN and CDR2 SYDVKM. For this clone: Other DNA sequences in this sample translate to the same CDR3.

The sequence came from a young man in good health. Some clones in this sample may be carry-over from other donors' samples. The sequenced sample consisted of naive CD8+ T cells from PBMCs. The chain carries TRBV28 and TRBJ2-3; possible D gene TRBD2, 5 bases. CDR3: CASSLAGSSTDTQYF. The CDR3 DNA is TGTGCCAGCAGTTTGGCGGGTTCTAGCACAGATACGCAGTATTTT.